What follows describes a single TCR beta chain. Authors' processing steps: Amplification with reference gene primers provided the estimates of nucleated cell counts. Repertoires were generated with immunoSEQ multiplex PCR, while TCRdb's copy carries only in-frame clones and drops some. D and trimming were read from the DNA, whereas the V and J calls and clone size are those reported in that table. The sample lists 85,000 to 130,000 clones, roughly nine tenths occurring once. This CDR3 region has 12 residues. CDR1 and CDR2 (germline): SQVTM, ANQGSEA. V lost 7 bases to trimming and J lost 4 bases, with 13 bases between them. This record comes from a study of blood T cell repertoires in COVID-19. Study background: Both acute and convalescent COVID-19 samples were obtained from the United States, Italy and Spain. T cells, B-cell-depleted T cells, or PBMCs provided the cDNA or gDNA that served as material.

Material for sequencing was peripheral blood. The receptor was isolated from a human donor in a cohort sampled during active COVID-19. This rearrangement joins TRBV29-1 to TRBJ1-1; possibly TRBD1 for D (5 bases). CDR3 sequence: CSASRDSTEAFF. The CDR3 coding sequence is TGCAGCGCCAGCCGGGACTCCACTGAAGCTTTCTTT. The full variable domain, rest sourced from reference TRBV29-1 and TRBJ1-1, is SAVISQKPSRDICQRGTSLTIQCQVDSQVTMMFWYRQQPGQSLTLIATANQGSEATYESGFVIDKFPISRPNLTFSTLTVSNMSPEDSSIYLCSASRDSTEAFFGQGTRLTVV.